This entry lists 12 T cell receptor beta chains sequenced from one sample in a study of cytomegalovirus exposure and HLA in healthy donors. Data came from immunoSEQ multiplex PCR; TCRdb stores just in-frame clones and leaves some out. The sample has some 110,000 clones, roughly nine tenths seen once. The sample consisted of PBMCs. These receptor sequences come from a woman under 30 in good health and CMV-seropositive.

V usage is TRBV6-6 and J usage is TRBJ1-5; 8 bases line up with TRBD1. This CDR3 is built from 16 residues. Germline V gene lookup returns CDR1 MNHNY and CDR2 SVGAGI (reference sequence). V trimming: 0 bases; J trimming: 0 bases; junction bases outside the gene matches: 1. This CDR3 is CASSYSTGASNQPQHF. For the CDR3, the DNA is TGTGCCAGCAGTTACTCGACAGGGGCTAGCAATCAGCCCCAGCATTTT.

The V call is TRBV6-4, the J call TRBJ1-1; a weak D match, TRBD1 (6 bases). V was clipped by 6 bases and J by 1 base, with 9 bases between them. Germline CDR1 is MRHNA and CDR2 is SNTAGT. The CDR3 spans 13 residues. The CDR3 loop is CASSRGENTEAFF. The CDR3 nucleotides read TGTGCCAGCAGCAGGGGCGAGAACACTGAAGCTTTCTTT.

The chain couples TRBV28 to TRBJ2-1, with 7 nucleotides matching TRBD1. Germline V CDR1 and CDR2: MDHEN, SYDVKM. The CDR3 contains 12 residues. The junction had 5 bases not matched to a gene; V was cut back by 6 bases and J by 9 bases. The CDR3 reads CASRTGRSEQFF. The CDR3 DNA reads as TGTGCCAGCAGGACAGGGCGTAGTGAGCAGTTCTTC.

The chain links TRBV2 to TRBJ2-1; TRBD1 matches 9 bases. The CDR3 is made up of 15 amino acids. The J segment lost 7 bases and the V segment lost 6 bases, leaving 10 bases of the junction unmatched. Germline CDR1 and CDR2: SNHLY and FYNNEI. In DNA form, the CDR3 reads TGTGCCAGCAGCGAGGGACAGGGAGGGCGGAATGAGCAGTTCTTC. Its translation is CASSEGQGGRNEQFF. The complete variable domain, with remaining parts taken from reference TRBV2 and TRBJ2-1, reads EPEVTQTPSHQVTQMGQEVILRCVPISNHLYFYWYRQILGQKVEFLVSFYNNEISEKSEIFDDQFSVERPDGSNFTLKIRSTKLEDSAMYFCASSEGQGGRNEQFFGPGTRLTVL.

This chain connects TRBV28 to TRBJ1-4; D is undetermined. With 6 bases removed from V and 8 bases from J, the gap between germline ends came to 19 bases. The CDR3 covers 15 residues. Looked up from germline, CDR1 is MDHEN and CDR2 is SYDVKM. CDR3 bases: TGTGCCAGCAGCCCGCCCCCTCGCGTCTGGGAAAAACTGTTTTTT. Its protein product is CASSPPPRVWEKLFF.

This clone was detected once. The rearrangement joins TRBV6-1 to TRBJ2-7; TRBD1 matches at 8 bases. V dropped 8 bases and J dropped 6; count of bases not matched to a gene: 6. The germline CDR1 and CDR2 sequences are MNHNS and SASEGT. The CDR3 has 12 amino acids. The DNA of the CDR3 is TGTGCCAGCGGACAGGGAATCGGCGAGCAGTACTTC. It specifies CASGQGIGEQYF.

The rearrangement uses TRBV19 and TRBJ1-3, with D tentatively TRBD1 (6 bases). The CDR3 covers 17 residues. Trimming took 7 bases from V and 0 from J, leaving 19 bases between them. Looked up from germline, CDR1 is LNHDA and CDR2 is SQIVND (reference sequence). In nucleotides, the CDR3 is TGTGCCAGTAAAGGGCAAGGGGGATGGTCCTCTGGAAACACCATATATTTT. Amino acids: CASKGQGGWSSGNTIYF.

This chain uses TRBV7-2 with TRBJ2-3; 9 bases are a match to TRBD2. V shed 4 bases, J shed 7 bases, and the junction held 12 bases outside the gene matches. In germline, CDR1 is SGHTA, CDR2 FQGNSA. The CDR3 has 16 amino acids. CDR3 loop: CASSSLSLAGAHTQYF. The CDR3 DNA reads TGTGCCAGCAGCTCATTAAGTTTAGCGGGGGCGCATACGCAGTATTTT.

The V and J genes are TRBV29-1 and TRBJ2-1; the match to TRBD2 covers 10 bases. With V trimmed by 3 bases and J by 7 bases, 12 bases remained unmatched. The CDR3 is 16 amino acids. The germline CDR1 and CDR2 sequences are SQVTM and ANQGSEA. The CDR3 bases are TGCAGCGTTGACGGGCTAGCGGGGGCCGGTGGAAATGAGCAGTTCTTC. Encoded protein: CSVDGLAGAGGNEQFF.

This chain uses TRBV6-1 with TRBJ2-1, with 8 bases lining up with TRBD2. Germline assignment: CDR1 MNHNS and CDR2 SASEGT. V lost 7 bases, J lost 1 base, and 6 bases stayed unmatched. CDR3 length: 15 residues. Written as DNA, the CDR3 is TGTGCCAGCAACGGGGGGGGGCGATCCTACAATGAGCAGTTCTTC. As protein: CASNGGGRSYNEQFF.

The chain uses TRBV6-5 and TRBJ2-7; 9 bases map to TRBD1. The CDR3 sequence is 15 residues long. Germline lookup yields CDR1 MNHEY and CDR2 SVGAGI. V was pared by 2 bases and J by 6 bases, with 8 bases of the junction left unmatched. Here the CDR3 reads CASSYEGTGSGEQYF. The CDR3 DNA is TGTGCCAGCAGTTACGAAGGGACAGGGAGTGGCGAGCAGTACTTC.

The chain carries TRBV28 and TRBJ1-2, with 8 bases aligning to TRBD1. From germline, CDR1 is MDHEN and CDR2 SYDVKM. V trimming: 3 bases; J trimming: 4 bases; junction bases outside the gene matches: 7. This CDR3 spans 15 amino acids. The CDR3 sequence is CASSFGLTGGYGYTF. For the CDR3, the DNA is TGTGCCAGCAGTTTTGGGCTAACAGGGGGCTATGGCTACACCTTC.